These 24 T cell receptor beta chains came from one sample sequenced in a study of shared clonotypes between healthy human individuals. As defined, naive CD8 cells were CD45RO-negative and positively selected for CCR7, with terminally differentiated effector memory CD45RA+ cells excluded. Using immunoSEQ multiplex PCR, the repertoire was profiled, and TCRdb retains in-frame clones only, with some absent. This table has about 2 million clones, just under 95% appearing once. Sample: naive CD8+ T cells sorted from blood. These receptors came from a man in his late teens or twenties in good health.

J is TRBJ2-1 and V is TRBV29-1; tentatively, D is TRBD1 or TRBD2 (8 bases each). Germline V gene lookup returns CDR1 SQVTM and CDR2 ANQGSEA. There are 15 residues in the CDR3. Trimming removed 0 bases from V and 8 bases from J, with 17 bases in between. DNA of the CDR3: TGCAGCGTTGAAGATCCAGGGGGCGGGAGGTATGAGCAGTTCTTC. Translating gives CSVEDPGGGRYEQFF.

The CDR3: CASSQETYEKLFF. CDR3 nucleotides: TGCGCCAGCAGCCAAGAGACCTATGAAAAACTGTTTTTT. The rearrangement joins TRBV4-1 to TRBJ1-4, with D uncertain. CDR3 length: 13 residues. Germline CDR1 reads MGHRA; CDR2 reads YSYEKL. Trimming removed 0 bases at V and 6 bases at J, with 5 bases between.

The chain has TRBV19 and TRBJ1-2; D gene uncertain. This CDR3 is 14 amino acids long. Trimming shortened V by 5 bases and J by 3 bases, and 13 bases separated the two germline ends. Germline V gives CDR1 LNHDA, CDR2 SQIVND (reference sequence). CDR3: CASSPFGIYYGYTF. CDR3 coding DNA: TGTGCCAGTAGTCCCTTCGGGATATACTATGGCTACACCTTC.

Comments on this clone: Different DNA sequences within this sample yield the same CDR3. CDR3 nucleotide sequence: TGCGCCAGCAGCCAAACAGGGGGCGGCAATCAGCCCCAGCATTTT. This sequence encodes CASSQTGGGNQPQHF. V and J are TRBV4-1 and TRBJ1-5; 9 bases are shared with TRBD1. This CDR3 contains 15 residues. The junction had 1 base not matched to a gene; V was cut back by 2 bases and J by 2 bases. Germline loops: CDR1 MGHRA, CDR2 YSYEKL.

The chain employs TRBV7-6 and TRBJ2-1; D is unresolved. Trimming left V 5 bases short and J 7 bases short, with 12 bases between. Germline lookup yields CDR1 SGHVS and CDR2 FNYEAQ. The CDR3 runs to 13 residues. CDR3 nucleotide sequence: TGTGCCAGCAGCCTCGATCAAACTAATGAGCAGTTCTTC. Translation gives CASSLDQTNEQFF.

The chain combines TRBV5-1 with TRBJ2-1; TRBD2 matches at 13 bases. The CDR3 totals 16 residues. After removal of 3 bases from V and 5 bases from J, the junction contained 5 bases not matched to a gene. Germline V gives CDR1 SGHRS, CDR2 YFSETQ. The CDR3 DNA is TGCGCCAGCAGCTGGGGGACTAGCGGGATGAACAATGAGCAGTTCTTC. Translating it yields CASSWGTSGMNNEQFF.

V and J are TRBV2 and TRBJ2-1, with 9 positions matching TRBD2. CDR3 length equals 13 residues. V trimming: 2 bases; J trimming: 9 bases; junction bases outside the gene matches: 2. Germline values: CDR1 SNHLY, CDR2 FYNNEI. Here the CDR3 reads CASSELAGIEQFF. The DNA for the CDR3 is TGTGCCAGCAGTGAACTAGCGGGAATTGAGCAGTTCTTC.

The chain links TRBV25-1 to TRBJ2-5, with a weak D call TRBD1 (6 bases). The germline V and J ends were trimmed by 3 bases and 2 bases, with 10 bases remaining between them. Per germline, CDR1 MGHDK and CDR2 SYGVNS. The CDR3 has 14 amino acids. The CDR3 DNA sequence: TGTGCCAGCAGTGACCTAGGACAGCAAGAGACCCAGTACTTC. This sequence encodes CASSDLGQQETQYF.

The rearrangement joins TRBV6-1 to TRBJ1-4; tentative D call: TRBD1 (6 bases). V lost 4 bases and J lost 3, with 15 bases in between. CDR3 length: 16 residues. CDR1 and CDR2 from the germline V gene are MNHNS and SASEGT. Here the CDR3 reads CASSGQAGAPNEKLFF. The CDR3 DNA sequence: TGTGCCAGCAGTGGCCAAGCAGGGGCCCCTAATGAAAAACTGTTTTTT.

J is TRBJ2-5 and V is TRBV7-2; possible D gene TRBD2, 7 bases. The CDR3 has 16 residues. Trimming shortened V by 1 base and J by 1 base, and 13 bases separated the two germline ends. Germline CDR1 is SGHTA and CDR2 is FQGNSA. The CDR3 protein is CASSLDGGLVQETQYF. The CDR3 DNA reads TGTGCCAGCAGCTTAGACGGGGGGCTCGTCCAAGAGACCCAGTACTTC.

This sequence joins TRBV19 and TRBJ2-7; D is undetermined. Germline loops: CDR1 LNHDA, CDR2 SQIVND (reference sequence). The CDR3 length is 12 residues. Between the trimmed V and J ends, which lost 3 bases and 6 bases, there was a span of 9 bases. DNA of the CDR3: TGTGCCAGTAGTATTGATGGGTTCGAGCAGTACTTC. This translates into CASSIDGFEQYF. Based on the CDR3 plus reference TRBV19 and TRBJ2-7, the full variable domain is DGGITQSPKYLFRKEGQNVTLSCEQNLNHDAMYWYRQDPGQGLRLIYYSQIVNDFQKGDIAEGYSVSREKKESFPLTVTSAQKNPTAFYLCASSIDGFEQYFGPGTRLTVT.

The J gene is TRBJ1-3, the V gene TRBV4-1; D is perhaps TRBD1 (6 bases). CDR3 length: 17 amino acids. Germline assignment: CDR1 MGHRA and CDR2 YSYEKL. V lost 4 bases and J lost 0, with 16 bases in between. The chain's CDR3 is CASSLPGQLDSGNTIYF. CDR3 in DNA: TGCGCCAGCAGCCTTCCGGGACAACTAGACTCTGGAAACACCATATATTTT.

The gene calls are TRBV4-1 and TRBJ1-1; 8 nucleotides match TRBD1. V trimming: 3 bases; J trimming: 4 bases; junction bases outside the gene matches: 13. Germline CDR1 and CDR2: MGHRA and YSYEKL. The CDR3 has 17 residues. This CDR3 reads CASSQPGQVGLGTEAFF. Here the CDR3 DNA reads TGCGCCAGCAGCCAGCCGGGACAGGTGGGATTGGGCACTGAAGCTTTCTTT.

This chain joins TRBV9 and TRBJ2-5; maybe TRBD2 (6 bases). The CDR3 runs 14 residues. The V end lost 0 bases, the J end lost 5 bases, and 11 bases lay between the germline ends. Germline CDR1 reads SGDLS; CDR2 reads YYNGEE. The CDR3 is CASSVGGGIETQYF. CDR3 coding DNA: TGTGCCAGCAGCGTAGGAGGCGGGATTGAGACCCAGTACTTC.

This chain uses TRBV28 with TRBJ1-2; no definite D call. The CDR3 length is 13 residues. V was clipped by 7 bases and J by 3 bases, with 12 bases between them. From germline, CDR1 is MDHEN and CDR2 SYDVKM. CDR3 amino acids: CASTFVEDYGYTF. The CDR3 DNA is TGTGCCAGCACCTTCGTTGAAGACTATGGCTACACCTTC.

The chain has TRBV4-1 and TRBJ2-5; D is undetermined. The CDR3 runs 13 residues. V dropped 4 bases and J dropped 5 bases, with 11 bases sitting between them. Germline V gene data show CDR1 as MGHRA and CDR2 as YSYEKL. CDR3 in DNA: TGCGCCAGCAGCCGCCCCGGCGAGGAGACCCAGTACTTC. Translated, it gives CASSRPGEETQYF.

This clone was seen once. The gene calls are TRBV10-1 and TRBJ1-4; the D is unclear. Germline V gene data show CDR1 as WNHNN and CDR2 as SYGVQD (reference sequence). The CDR3 totals 11 residues. CDR3 residues: CVYGLNEKLFF. The CDR3, as DNA: TGCGTTTACGGCCTTAATGAAAAACTGTTTTTT.

The chain recombines TRBV11-1 with TRBJ2-7, with TRBD1 identical over 8 bases. Germline V gene data show CDR1 as SGHAT and CDR2 as FQDESV (reference sequence). There are 16 residues in the CDR3. Germline trimming cut 5 bases from V and 3 bases from J; bases unmatched to any gene: 12. The CDR3 spells CASSPDRENPLYEQYF. CDR3 nucleotide sequence: TGTGCCAGCAGCCCGGACAGGGAAAACCCTCTCTACGAGCAGTACTTC.

This clone has a single count. CDR3: CASSWGQGDAYGYTF. DNA for the CDR3: TGTGCCAGCAGCTGGGGACAGGGGGACGCGTATGGCTACACCTTC. The rearrangement uses TRBV5-4 and TRBJ1-2; 11 bases line up with TRBD1. Germline V lookup: CDR1 SGHNT, CDR2 YYREEE (reference sequence). V was pared by 3 bases and J by 5 bases, with 6 bases of the junction left unmatched. CDR3 length: 15 residues.

This chain connects TRBV28 to TRBJ2-5; D is unclear. CDR3 length: 16 amino acids. V gave up 4 bases and J gave up 0 bases, with 15 bases separating them. Germline loops: CDR1 MDHEN, CDR2 SYDVKM. The CDR3 reads CASSSAVERYQETQYF. The DNA for the CDR3 is TGTGCCAGCAGTTCGGCTGTGGAAAGGTACCAAGAGACCCAGTACTTC. The complete variable domain, with remaining parts taken from reference TRBV28 and TRBJ2-5, reads DVKVTQSSRYLVKRTGEKVFLECVQDMDHENMFWYRQDPGLGLRLIYFSYDVKMKEKGDIPEGYSVSREKKERFSLILESASTNQTSMYLCASSSAVERYQETQYFGPGTRLLVL.

This clone was counted at least ten times. The chain combines TRBV30 with TRBJ1-4; D uncertain. Germline V gene sequence: CDR1 GTSNPN, CDR2 SVGIG (reference sequence). The CDR3 is made up of 13 amino acids. Trimming took off 3 bases at V and 3 bases at J, with 8 bases between the two ends. This CDR3 reads CAWSQAANEKLFF. CDR3 in DNA: TGTGCCTGGAGCCAGGCTGCTAATGAAAAACTGTTTTTT.

V usage is TRBV5-1 and J usage is TRBJ1-1; possible D gene TRBD1, 6 bases. V was pared by 4 bases and J by 11 bases, with 15 bases between. The CDR3 is 12 amino acids. In germline, CDR1 is SGHRS, CDR2 YFSETQ. The CDR3 sequence is CASSGQGLRAFF. The CDR3 DNA follows: TGCGCCAGCAGCGGCCAGGGGCTCAGGGCTTTCTTT.

The chain employs TRBV7-2 and TRBJ2-7, with TRBD2 matching 13 bases. Germline CDR1 reads SGHTA; CDR2 reads FQGNSA. The CDR3 is 17 residues long. V lost 5 bases and J lost 2; bases outside the gene matches: 9. CDR3 loop: CASSPGLAGEGAYEQYF. DNA of the CDR3: TGTGCCAGCAGCCCAGGACTAGCGGGAGAGGGGGCCTACGAGCAGTACTTC.

The chain has TRBV4-3 and TRBJ1-2; 10 bases map to TRBD1. This CDR3 has 17 amino acids. The trim removed 0 bases at V and 5 bases at J, leaving 9 bases unmatched. Germline assignment: CDR1 LGHNA and CDR2 YSLEER. This CDR3 is CASSQETPGTGVYGYTF. The CDR3 DNA follows: TGCGCCAGCAGCCAAGAAACACCCGGGACAGGGGTTTATGGCTACACCTTC.